This T cell receptor beta chain was identified in a study of CD8 T cells in Susac syndrome. Study-wide results and limits: It was acknowledged in the study that its TCR sequencing and HLA analysis involved a relatively small number of individuals.

Note on this clonotype: The antigen is not known.

Trimming stripped 3 bases from V and 0 bases from J, with 8 bases between. Per the germline V gene, CDR1 is SQVTM and CDR2 is ANQGSEA. CDR3 length equals 13 residues. Reverse transcription of about 0.45 to 1 ug RNA used random hexamers. TCRdb re-derived calls from the immunoSEQ multiplex PCR reads in MiXCR, one entry per CDR3 protein. The sample carries 140,000 to 150,000 distinct CDR3 sequences, approximately 95% recorded once. The study sequenced TCR beta in blood CD8+ and CD4+ T cells. This clonotype was sampled from a human donor with multiple sclerosis. What was sequenced was CD4+ T cells from PBMCs. The chain links TRBV29-1 to TRBJ1-2; unclear D gene. CDR3 sequence (DNA): TGCAGCGTTGACAGACATTCTAACTATGGCTACACCTTC. Protein: CSVDRHSNYGYTF.